Each of the 32 T cell receptor beta chains below was sequenced from the same sample in a study of blood T cell repertoires in COVID-19. Generated by immunoSEQ multiplex PCR, the TCRdb table keeps only in-frame clones and is missing some. Among approximately 250,000 clones listed, approximately 90% were seen once. The sample comprised peripheral blood. These receptors were collected from a man aged 25 to 40 who had recovered from COVID-19.

The gene calls are TRBV25-1 and TRBJ2-1; the match to TRBD2 covers 8 bases. V shed 4 bases and J 7 bases; nucleotides not matched to a gene: 3. CDR3 length equals 13 residues. Germline assignment: CDR1 MGHDK and CDR2 SYGVNS. CDR3 in amino acids: CASSGLALNEQFF. CDR3 DNA sequence: TGTGCCAGCAGTGGACTAGCGTTGAATGAGCAGTTCTTC.

The rearrangement links TRBV11-2 to TRBJ1-2, with no clear D. Per the germline V gene, CDR1 is SGHAT and CDR2 is FQNNGV. This CDR3 spans 13 amino acids. V lost 6 bases, J lost 5 bases, and 13 bases lay in between. The CDR3 DNA reads as TGTGCCAGCAGTTTCAACAGAAATTATGGCTACACCTTC. This gives the protein CASSFNRNYGYTF.

V and J are TRBV5-1 and TRBJ1-3, with D possibly TRBD1 on 6 matching bases. The CDR3 consists of 15 residues. V dropped 4 bases and J dropped 6 bases, with 17 bases sitting between them. Germline values: CDR1 SGHRS, CDR2 YFSETQ. CDR3 in DNA: TGCGCCAGCAGCCCGGTGACAGGAAGAGCAAACACCATATATTTT. Amino acids: CASSPVTGRANTIYF.

The chain uses TRBV30 and TRBJ2-7; no firm D call. This CDR3 spans 14 amino acids. CDR1 is GTSNPN and CDR2 is SVGIG in the germline V gene (reference sequence). V was clipped by 0 bases and J by 1 base, with 10 bases between them. The CDR3 DNA reads as TGTGCCTGGAGTGTCAAATCTACTTCCTACGAGCAGTACTTC. It yields the protein CAWSVKSTSYEQYF.

V is TRBV7-7 and J is TRBJ2-5, with 10 bases identical to TRBD2. With V trimmed by 5 bases and J by 2 bases, 5 bases remained unmatched. Germline V gene lookup returns CDR1 SSHAT and CDR2 FNYEAQ (reference sequence). CDR3 length: 15 residues. Written as DNA, the CDR3 is TGTGCCAGCAGCCGCGGACTAGCGGCTCAAGAGACCCAGTACTTC. This gives the protein CASSRGLAAQETQYF.

V and J are TRBV18 and TRBJ1-1; a possible D gene is TRBD1 (6 bases). V was pared by 8 bases and J by 2 bases, with 18 bases between. This CDR3 contains 15 residues. The germline gives CDR1 KGHSH, CDR2 LQKENI. CDR3 nucleotides: TGTGCCAGCCAGCCCGGGGACAAGGGTAACACTGAAGCTTTCTTT. Residues: CASQPGDKGNTEAFF.

The chain joins TRBV6-5 to TRBJ1-1; D call uncertain. CDR3 size: 13 residues. Trimming cost V 11 bases and J 4 bases, with 17 bases left between them. Germline V gene lookup returns CDR1 MNHEY and CDR2 SVGAGI. The CDR3 nucleotides read TGTGCCGCCACGGATGGGCAGTTCACTGAAGCTTTCTTT. It yields the protein CAATDGQFTEAFF.

This chain uses TRBV4-3 with TRBJ2-3, with D tentatively TRBD1 (6 bases). Germline V gene sequence: CDR1 LGHNA, CDR2 YSLEER. This CDR3 has 20 amino acids. Deletions cut 0 bases from V and 3 bases from J, with 25 bases between. For the CDR3, the DNA is TGCGCCAGCAGCCAAGAACCCGGTCGGGAAGACACAGGGCAAACAGATACGCAGTATTTT. It translates to CASSQEPGREDTGQTDTQYF.

This chain links TRBV18 with TRBJ1-1; tentatively, D is TRBD1 (6 bases). CDR3 length: 18 amino acids. Trimming took off 1 base at V and 3 bases at J, with 21 bases between the two ends. The germline CDR1 and CDR2 sequences are KGHSH and LQKENI. CDR3 DNA sequence: TGTGCCAGCTCACCACTTACAGGGAAGGGGATTGGAGACACTGAAGCTTTCTTT. Protein: CASSPLTGKGIGDTEAFF.

In its sample, this clone was seen once. This rearrangement joins TRBV29-1 to TRBJ1-1; 9 nucleotides agree with TRBD1. CDR1 and CDR2 from the germline V gene are SQVTM and ANQGSEA. The CDR3 sequence is 14 residues long. The junction had 5 bases not matched to a gene; V was cut back by 6 bases and J by 0 bases. The CDR3 DNA follows: TGCAGCGTAGGGACAGGGCCATTGAACACTGAAGCTTTCTTT. Its translation: CSVGTGPLNTEAFF.

The chain carries TRBV6-5 and TRBJ2-7, with 9 bases aligning to TRBD1. V lost 8 bases to trimming and J lost 6 bases; unmatched junction nucleotides: 5. The CDR3 is 12 amino acids. Per germline, CDR1 MNHEY and CDR2 SVGAGI. The CDR3 is CASRDRVAEQYF. In DNA, the CDR3 is TGTGCCAGCCGGGACAGGGTGGCCGAGCAGTACTTC.

This rearrangement joins TRBV19 to TRBJ2-7, with 11 bases identical to TRBD2. Looked up from germline, CDR1 is LNHDA and CDR2 is SQIVND (reference sequence). Trimming took 5 bases from V and 0 from J; bases not matched to a gene: 3. The CDR3 spans 15 residues. The CDR3 bases are TGTGCCAGTAGTGAGGGACTAGCGGTCTCCTACGAGCAGTACTTC. Translating it yields CASSEGLAVSYEQYF.

This clone was detected once. J is TRBJ2-7 and V is TRBV19; possibly TRBD2 for D (5 bases). V lost 5 bases, J lost 3 bases, and 17 bases lay in between. The CDR3 totals 15 residues. Looked up from germline, CDR1 is LNHDA and CDR2 is SQIVND (reference sequence). CDR3 sequence reads: CASSSASGSSYEQYF. CDR3 in DNA: TGTGCCAGTAGTTCCGCCTCGGGGTCTAGCTACGAGCAGTACTTC.

This chain uses TRBV15 with TRBJ2-7, with 7 bases fitting TRBD1. The germline CDR1 and CDR2 sequences are LNHNV and YYDKDF (reference sequence). The CDR3 loop spans 17 amino acids. V shed 3 bases and J 0 bases; nucleotides not matched to a gene: 11. The CDR3 here is CATSRFRDSRSSYEQYF. CDR3 sequence (DNA): TGTGCCACCAGCAGGTTCCGGGACAGCCGGAGCTCCTACGAGCAGTACTTC.

Here the CDR3 DNA reads TGTGCCAGCAGCTTGGAGGACAGGGATTACAATGAGCAGTTCTTC. Residues: CASSLEDRDYNEQFF. The chain combines TRBV5-5 with TRBJ2-1; 8 positions match TRBD1. The germline CDR1 and CDR2 sequences are SGHKS and YYEKEE (reference sequence). The CDR3 length is 15 residues. Losses at the gene ends were 0 bases for V and 4 bases for J; bases not matched to a gene: 3.

This chain uses TRBV18 with TRBJ1-2; TRBD1 might be the D (6 bases). The CDR3 consists of 16 residues. Germline CDR1 is KGHSH and CDR2 is LQKENI. Trimming pared 3 bases from V and 2 bases from J, leaving 16 bases between. CDR3 amino acids: CASSPPPGGANYGYTF. CDR3 bases: TGTGCCAGCTCACCTCCTCCGGGGGGCGCAAACTATGGCTACACCTTC.

The CDR3 coding sequence is TGTGCCAGCAGCATATTAGCCTATGAGCAGTTCTTC. It specifies CASSILAYEQFF. The rearrangement links TRBV6-2 or TRBV6-3 to TRBJ2-1; D unclear. This CDR3 is built from 12 residues. The V gene's germline CDR1 is MNHEY and CDR2 SVGEGT. V lost 6 bases and J 8 bases, leaving 11 bases between the germline ends.

V gene TRBV5-1 combines with J gene TRBJ2-7; 8 bases align to TRBD1. The CDR3 loop spans 17 amino acids. J was trimmed by 1 base and V by 1 base; bases with no gene match: 10. Germline V CDR1 and CDR2: SGHRS, YFSETQ. CDR3 amino acids: CASSLRSTRDRSYEQYF. The CDR3 nucleotides are TGCGCCAGCAGCTTGCGCTCCACCCGGGACAGGTCCTACGAGCAGTACTTC.

This chain uses TRBV3-1 (or the pseudogene TRBV3-2) with TRBJ1-1, with a weak D call TRBD1 (6 bases). Germline CDR1 and CDR2: LGHDT and YNNKEL (reference sequence). Trimming took off 6 bases at V and 7 bases at J, with 18 bases between the two ends. This CDR3 is built from 14 residues. The CDR3 region is CASSHSQGRGEAFF. In nucleotides, the CDR3 is TGTGCCAGCAGTCACTCGCAGGGGAGGGGTGAAGCTTTCTTT.

J is TRBJ2-7 and V is TRBV11-2, with 7 bases fitting TRBD2. There are 13 residues in the CDR3. Germline assignment: CDR1 SGHAT and CDR2 FQNNGV. V gave up 5 bases and J gave up 4 bases; unmatched junction bases: 5. CDR3 protein: CASSAGTKYEQYF. Written as DNA, the CDR3 is TGTGCCAGCAGCGCCGGGACTAAGTACGAGCAGTACTTC. The complete variable domain, with remaining parts taken from reference TRBV11-2 and TRBJ2-7, reads EAGVAQSPRYKIIEKRQSVAFWCNPISGHATLYWYQQILGQGPKLLIQFQNNGVVDDSQLPKDRFSAERLKGVDSTLKIQPAKLEDSAVYLCASSAGTKYEQYFGPGTRLTVT.

The sample holds one count of this clone. V gene TRBV3-1 (or the pseudogene TRBV3-2) combines with J gene TRBJ2-7; weak D call: TRBD2 (5 bases). CDR3 length: 15 residues. The germline V gene has CDR1 LGHDT and CDR2 YNNKEL (reference sequence). V was cut by 1 base and J by 3 bases, with 13 bases left in between. The CDR3 bases are TGTGCCAGCAGCCAAGGGCAAAGGGAGTTCTACGAGCAGTACTTC. It yields the protein CASSQGQREFYEQYF.

The chain recombines TRBV5-1 with TRBJ1-1; the match to TRBD1 covers 7 bases. Trimming at V came to 4 bases and at J to 5 bases, leaving 5 bases not matched to a gene. This CDR3 has 13 residues. The V gene's germline CDR1 is SGHRS and CDR2 YFSETQ. CDR3 protein: CASSQQGLTEAFF. The CDR3 region has the DNA TGCGCCAGCAGCCAACAGGGGTTGACTGAAGCTTTCTTT.

The V call is TRBV3-1 (or the pseudogene TRBV3-2), the J call TRBJ1-5, with TRBD1 as a possible D gene (5 bases). Between the trimmed V and J ends, which lost 6 bases and 4 bases, there was a span of 10 bases. From germline, CDR1 is LGHDT and CDR2 YNNKEL (reference sequence). The CDR3 spans 13 residues. CDR3 nucleotide sequence: TGTGCCAGCAGTGCGACAGTGAATCAGCCCCAGCATTTT. Amino acid sequence: CASSATVNQPQHF.

The genes are TRBV30 and TRBJ1-4; tentative D call: TRBD1 (6 bases). Germline V CDR1 and CDR2: GTSNPN, SVGIG (reference sequence). The CDR3 consists of 13 residues. V shed 7 bases and J shed 8 bases, with 17 bases lying between them. DNA for the CDR3: TGTGCCTCCAGTCGGACAGCGGGGGAAAAACTGTTTTTT. As protein: CASSRTAGEKLFF.

The V call is TRBV6-2 or TRBV6-3, the J call TRBJ2-4; 11 nucleotides line up with TRBD1. V shed 2 bases, J shed 8 bases, and the junction held 5 bases outside the gene matches. The CDR3 totals 15 residues. CDR1 and CDR2 from the germline V gene are MNHEY and SVGEGT. CDR3 bases: TGTGCCAGCAGTTACGGAGGGACAGGGGGGGACATTCAGTACTTC. Encoded protein: CASSYGGTGGDIQYF.

The chain links TRBV9 to TRBJ1-2, with TRBD1 identical over 7 bases. J lost 0 bases, V lost 1 base, and 15 bases had no gene match. Per the germline V gene, CDR1 is SGDLS and CDR2 is YYNGEE. There are 19 residues in the CDR3. The CDR3, as DNA: TGTGCCAGCAGCGTAAGACCGGGACAGAACCTGATTACTAACTATGGCTACACCTTC. Its protein product is CASSVRPGQNLITNYGYTF. Full variable domain (missing parts from reference TRBV9 and TRBJ1-2): DSGVTQTPKHLITATGQRVTLRCSPRSGDLSVYWYQQSLDQGLQFLIQYYNGEERAKGNILERFSAQQFPDLHSELNLSSLELGDSALYFCASSVRPGQNLITNYGYTFGSGTRLTVV.

CDR3 in DNA: TGTGCCAGCAGTGAGGGACGAAGTGAAAACAGGGTTTCCTACGAGCAGTACTTC. It encodes CASSEGRSENRVSYEQYF. The chain has TRBV2 and TRBJ2-7, with a weak D call TRBD1 (6 bases). The germline CDR1 and CDR2 sequences are SNHLY and FYNNEI. Between the trimmed V and J ends, which lost 3 bases and 1 base, there was a span of 22 bases. The CDR3 runs to 18 residues.

The rearrangement links TRBV6-5 to TRBJ1-5; 9 nucleotides align to TRBD1. CDR3 length equals 14 residues. V shed 5 bases and J 5 bases; nucleotides not matched to a gene: 4. Germline CDR1 and CDR2: MNHEY and SVGAGI. The CDR3 DNA reads as TGTGCCAGCAGTAAACAGGGGGCCGATCAGCCCCAGCATTTT. This sequence encodes CASSKQGADQPQHF.

As regards this clone: Other DNA sequences in this specimen translate into the identical CDR3. V and J are TRBV12-3 or TRBV12-4 and TRBJ2-5; 8 bases fit TRBD1. Losses at the gene ends were 4 bases for V and 5 bases for J; bases not matched to a gene: 3. The CDR3 length is 13 residues. This chain's CDR3 is CASSSTGGETQYF. In DNA, the CDR3 is TGTGCCAGCAGTTCCACAGGGGGGGAGACCCAGTACTTC.

This chain joins TRBV12-3 or TRBV12-4 and TRBJ1-1, with D hard to call. The CDR3 loop spans 13 amino acids. Deletions cut 6 bases from V and 4 bases from J, with 12 bases between. The CDR3 nucleotides are TGTGCCAGCAGAGCCCTGTTACGCACTGAAGCTTTCTTT. Translated: CASRALLRTEAFF.

The rearrangement joins TRBV5-8 to TRBJ2-1; 10 nucleotides line up with TRBD1. The V gene end was trimmed by 3 bases and the J gene end by 5 bases; junction bases not matched to a gene: 8. Germline assignment: CDR1 SGHTS and CDR2 YDEGEE. The CDR3 is 16 residues long. For the CDR3, the DNA is TGTGCCAGCAGCTACGCCGGGACAGGGGTCAACAATGAGCAGTTCTTC. Translated: CASSYAGTGVNNEQFF. Full variable domain (outside the CDR3, taken from reference TRBV5-8 and TRBJ2-1): EAGVTQSPTHLIKTRGQQATLRCSPISGHTSVYWYQQALGLGLQFLLWYDEGEERNRGNFPPRFSGRQFPNYSSELNVNALELEDSALYLCASSYAGTGVNNEQFFGPGTRLTVL.

The V call is TRBV6-1, the J call TRBJ2-7, with D maybe TRBD1 (6 bases). Germline CDR1 reads MNHNS; CDR2 reads SASEGT. This CDR3 contains 18 residues. The V gene lost 1 base and the J gene lost 2 bases, with 21 bases spanning the gap. The CDR3 DNA reads TGTGCCAGCAGTGAAGGGTTTGACTCAGGGGCTACCACCTACGAGCAGTACTTC. Protein sequence: CASSEGFDSGATTYEQYF.